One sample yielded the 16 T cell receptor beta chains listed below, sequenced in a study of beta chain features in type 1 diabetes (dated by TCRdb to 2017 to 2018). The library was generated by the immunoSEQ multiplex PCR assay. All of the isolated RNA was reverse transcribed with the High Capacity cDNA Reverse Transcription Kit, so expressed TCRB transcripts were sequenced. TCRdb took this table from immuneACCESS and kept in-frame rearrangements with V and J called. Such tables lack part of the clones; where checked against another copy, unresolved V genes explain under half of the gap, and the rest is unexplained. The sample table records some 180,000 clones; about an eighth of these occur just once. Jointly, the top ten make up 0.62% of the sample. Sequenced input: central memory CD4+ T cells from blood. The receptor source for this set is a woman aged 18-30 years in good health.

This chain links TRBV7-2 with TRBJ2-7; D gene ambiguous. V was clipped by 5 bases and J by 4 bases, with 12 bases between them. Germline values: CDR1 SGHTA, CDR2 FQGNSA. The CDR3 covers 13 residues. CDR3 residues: CASSPTRGYEQYF. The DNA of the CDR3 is TGTGCCAGCAGCCCGACACGTGGATACGAGCAGTACTTC.

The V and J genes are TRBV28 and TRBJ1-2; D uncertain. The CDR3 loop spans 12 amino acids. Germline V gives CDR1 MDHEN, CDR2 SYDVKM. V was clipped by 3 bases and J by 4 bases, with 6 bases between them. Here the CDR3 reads CASSFSVYGYTF. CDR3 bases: TGTGCCAGCAGTTTTTCCGTCTATGGCTACACCTTC.

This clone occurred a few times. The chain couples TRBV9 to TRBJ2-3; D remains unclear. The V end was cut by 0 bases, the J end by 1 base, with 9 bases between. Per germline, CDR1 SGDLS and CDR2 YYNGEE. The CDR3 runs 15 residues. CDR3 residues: CASSVDSPGTDTQYF. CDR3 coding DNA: TGTGCCAGCAGCGTAGACAGTCCTGGCACAGATACGCAGTATTTT.

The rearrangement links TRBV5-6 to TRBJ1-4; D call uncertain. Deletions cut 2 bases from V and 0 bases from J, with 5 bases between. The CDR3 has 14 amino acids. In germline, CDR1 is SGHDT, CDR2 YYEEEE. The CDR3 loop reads CASSFGATNEKLFF. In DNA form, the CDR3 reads TGTGCCAGCAGCTTCGGGGCAACTAATGAAAAACTGTTTTTT.

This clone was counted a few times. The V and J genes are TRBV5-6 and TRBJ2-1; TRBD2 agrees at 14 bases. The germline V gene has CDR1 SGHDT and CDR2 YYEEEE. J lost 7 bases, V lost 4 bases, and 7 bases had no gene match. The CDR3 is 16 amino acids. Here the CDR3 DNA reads TGTGCCAGCAGCGTCCGGACTAGCGGGAGGCAAAATGAGCAGTTCTTC. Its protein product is CASSVRTSGRQNEQFF.

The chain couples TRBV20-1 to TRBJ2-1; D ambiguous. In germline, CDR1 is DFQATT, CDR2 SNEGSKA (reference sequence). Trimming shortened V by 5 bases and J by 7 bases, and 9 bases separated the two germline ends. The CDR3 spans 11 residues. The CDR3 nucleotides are TGCAGTGCTTTGGGCGTAAATGAGCAGTTCTTC. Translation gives CSALGVNEQFF.

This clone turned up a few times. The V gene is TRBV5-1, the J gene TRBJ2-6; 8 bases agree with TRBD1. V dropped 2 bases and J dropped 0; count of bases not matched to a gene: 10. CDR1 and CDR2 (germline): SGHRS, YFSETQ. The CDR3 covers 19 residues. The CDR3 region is CASSLNLGQGSSGANVLTF. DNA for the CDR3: TGCGCCAGCAGCTTAAACCTTGGACAGGGTAGCTCTGGGGCCAACGTCCTGACTTTC.

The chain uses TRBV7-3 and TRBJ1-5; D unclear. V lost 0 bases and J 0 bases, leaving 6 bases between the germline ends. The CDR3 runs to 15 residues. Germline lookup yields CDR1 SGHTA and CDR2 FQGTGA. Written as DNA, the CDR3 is TGTGCCAGCAGCTTAACGCGGGATAGCAATCAGCCCCAGCATTTT. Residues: CASSLTRDSNQPQHF. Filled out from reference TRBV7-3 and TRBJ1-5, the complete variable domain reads GAGVSQTPSNKVTEKGKYVELRCDPISGHTALYWYRQSLGQGPEFLIYFQGTGAADDSGLPNDRFFAVRPEGSVSTLKIQRTERGDSAVYLCASSLTRDSNQPQHFGDGTRLSIL.

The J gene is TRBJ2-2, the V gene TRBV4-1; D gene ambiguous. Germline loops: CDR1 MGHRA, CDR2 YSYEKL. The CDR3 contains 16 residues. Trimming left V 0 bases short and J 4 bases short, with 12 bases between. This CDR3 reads CASSQDLTRSTGELFF. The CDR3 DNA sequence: TGCGCCAGCAGCCAAGATCTTACGAGAAGCACCGGGGAGCTGTTTTTT.

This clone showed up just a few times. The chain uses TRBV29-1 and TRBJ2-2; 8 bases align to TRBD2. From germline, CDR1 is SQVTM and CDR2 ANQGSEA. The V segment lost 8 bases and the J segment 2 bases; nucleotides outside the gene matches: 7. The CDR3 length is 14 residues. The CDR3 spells CSFRGGVNTGELFF. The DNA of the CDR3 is TGCAGCTTTCGGGGGGGCGTAAACACCGGGGAGCTGTTTTTT.

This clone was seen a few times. CDR3 region: CASASGVNTGELFF. CDR3 nucleotide sequence: TGTGCCAGCGCCAGCGGGGTGAACACCGGGGAGCTGTTTTTT. The chain employs TRBV2 and TRBJ2-2, with 7 bases identical to TRBD2. V shed 8 bases, J shed 1 base, and the junction held 4 bases outside the gene matches. The germline gives CDR1 SNHLY, CDR2 FYNNEI. The CDR3 is 14 residues long.

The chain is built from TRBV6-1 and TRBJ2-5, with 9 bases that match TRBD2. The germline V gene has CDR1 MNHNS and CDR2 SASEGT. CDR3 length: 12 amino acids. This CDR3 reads CGVAGVGETQYF. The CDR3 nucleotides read TGTGGGGTAGCGGGAGTCGGAGAGACCCAGTACTTC.

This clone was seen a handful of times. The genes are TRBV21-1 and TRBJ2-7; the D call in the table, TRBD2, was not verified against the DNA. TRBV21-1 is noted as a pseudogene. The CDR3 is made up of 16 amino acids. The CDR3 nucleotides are TGTGCCAGCAGCAAAGTCCGTCCAGGCGGGGCCTACGAGCAGTACTTC. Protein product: CASSKVRPGGAYEQYF.

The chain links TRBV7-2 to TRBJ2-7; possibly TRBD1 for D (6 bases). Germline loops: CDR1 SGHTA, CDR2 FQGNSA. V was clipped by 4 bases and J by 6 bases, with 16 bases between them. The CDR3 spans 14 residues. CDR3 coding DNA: TGTGCCAGCAGCTCGAGGGGGACGAGAGCCGAGCAGTACTTC. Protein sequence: CASSSRGTRAEQYF. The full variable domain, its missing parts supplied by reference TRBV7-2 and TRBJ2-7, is GAGVSQSPSNKVTEKGKDVELRCDPISGHTALYWYRQSLGQGLEFLIYFQGNSAPDKSGLPSDRFSAERTGGSVSTLTIQRTQQEDSAVYLCASSSRGTRAEQYFGPGTRLTVT.

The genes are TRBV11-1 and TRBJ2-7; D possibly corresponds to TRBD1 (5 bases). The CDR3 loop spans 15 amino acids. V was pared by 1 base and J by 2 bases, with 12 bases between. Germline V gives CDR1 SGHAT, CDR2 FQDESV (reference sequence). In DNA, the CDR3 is TGTGCCAGCAGCTTAGTCAAAGGGGATCCCTACGAGCAGTACTTC. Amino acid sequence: CASSLVKGDPYEQYF.

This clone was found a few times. CDR3 loop: CASSDPRAGGSNEQFF. CDR3 coding DNA: TGTGCCAGCAGTGACCCCCGGGCGGGAGGGTCAAATGAGCAGTTCTTC. The genes are TRBV6-1 and TRBJ2-1; 9 nucleotides align to TRBD2. J was trimmed by 7 bases and V by 3 bases; bases with no gene match: 10. The CDR3 has 16 residues. Germline V gene lookup returns CDR1 MNHNS and CDR2 SASEGT.